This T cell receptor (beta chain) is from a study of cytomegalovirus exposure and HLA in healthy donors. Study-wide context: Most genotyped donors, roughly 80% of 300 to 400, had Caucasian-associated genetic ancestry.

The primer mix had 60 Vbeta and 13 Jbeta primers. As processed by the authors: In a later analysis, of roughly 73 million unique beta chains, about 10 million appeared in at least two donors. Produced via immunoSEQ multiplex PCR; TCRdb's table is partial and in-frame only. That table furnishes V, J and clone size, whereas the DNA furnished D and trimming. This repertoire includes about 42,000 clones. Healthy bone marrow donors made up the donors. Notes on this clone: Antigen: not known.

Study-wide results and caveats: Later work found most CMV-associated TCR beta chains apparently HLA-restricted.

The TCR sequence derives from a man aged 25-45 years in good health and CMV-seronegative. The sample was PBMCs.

The CDR3 coding sequence is TGCGCCAGCAGCGTTAGCAGTTTCGGCACAGATACGCAGTATTTT. This gives the protein CASSVSSFGTDTQYF. The chain is built from TRBV5-1 and TRBJ2-3; D gene ambiguous. With 4 bases removed from V and 1 base from J, the gap between germline ends came to 13 bases. The CDR3 runs to 15 residues. Germline V gene data show CDR1 as SGHRS and CDR2 as YFSETQ. The entire variable domain, with the rest obtained from reference TRBV5-1 and TRBJ2-3, is as follows: KAGVTQTPRYLIKTRGQQVTLSCSPISGHRSVSWYQQTPGQGLQFLFEYFSETQRNKGNFPGRFSGRQFSNSRSEMNVSTLELGDSALYLCASSVSSFGTDTQYFGPGTRLTVL.